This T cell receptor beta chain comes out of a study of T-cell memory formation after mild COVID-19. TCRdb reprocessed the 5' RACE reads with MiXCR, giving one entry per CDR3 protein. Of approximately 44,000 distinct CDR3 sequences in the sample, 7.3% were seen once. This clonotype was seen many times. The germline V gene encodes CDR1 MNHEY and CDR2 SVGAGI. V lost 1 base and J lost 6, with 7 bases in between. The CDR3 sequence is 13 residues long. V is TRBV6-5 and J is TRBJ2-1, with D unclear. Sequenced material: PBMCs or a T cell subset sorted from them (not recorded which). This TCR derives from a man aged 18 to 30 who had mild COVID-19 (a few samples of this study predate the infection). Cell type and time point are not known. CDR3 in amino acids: CASSYLRANEQFF. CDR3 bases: TGTGCCAGCAGTTACTTGCGAGCCAATGAGCAGTTCTTC.